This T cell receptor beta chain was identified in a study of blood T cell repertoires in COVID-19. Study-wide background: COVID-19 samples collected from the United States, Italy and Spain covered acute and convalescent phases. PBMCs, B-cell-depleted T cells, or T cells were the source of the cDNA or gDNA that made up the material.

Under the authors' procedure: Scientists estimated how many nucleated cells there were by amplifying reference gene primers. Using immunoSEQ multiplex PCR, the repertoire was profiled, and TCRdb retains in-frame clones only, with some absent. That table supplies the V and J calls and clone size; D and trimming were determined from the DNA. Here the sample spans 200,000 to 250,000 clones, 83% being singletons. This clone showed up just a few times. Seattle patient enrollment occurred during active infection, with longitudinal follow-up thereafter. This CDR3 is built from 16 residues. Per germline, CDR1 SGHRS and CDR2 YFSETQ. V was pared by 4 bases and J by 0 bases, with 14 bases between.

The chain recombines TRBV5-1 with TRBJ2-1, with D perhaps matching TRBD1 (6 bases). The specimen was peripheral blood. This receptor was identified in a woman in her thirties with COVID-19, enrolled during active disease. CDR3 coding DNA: TGCGCCAGCAGCATAGGGGGACGGAGCTCCTACAATGAGCAGTTCTTC. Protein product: CASSIGGRSSYNEQFF.